The sequence of this T cell receptor (beta chain) was determined in a study of OX40 agonist ivuxolimab in advanced cancers. The study's findings and limits: CD4+ and CD8+ T cells in blood underwent clonal expansion by week 6 at 0.1 to 3.0 mg/kg.

The CDR3 covers 14 residues. From germline, CDR1 is SGHRS and CDR2 YFSETQ. V was trimmed by 0 bases and J by 3 bases, leaving 9 bases between them. Concerning this clone: Antigen: not known. Other DNA sequences in this specimen translate into the identical CDR3.

Clones were read by immunoSEQ multiplex PCR, and TCRdb kept only the in-frame ones, dropping some. The sample holds more than 50,000 clones, about 85% seen once. The TCR was taken from an adult with an advanced solid tumor such as melanoma, head and neck, liver or kidney cancer. The starting material was CD4+ or CD8+ T cells sorted from blood, obtained in a trial of the OX40 agonist ivuxolimab. V is TRBV5-1 and J is TRBJ2-5; tentatively, D is TRBD2 (6 bases). The CDR3 is CASSLVGGEETQYF. In nucleotides, the CDR3 is TGCGCCAGCAGCTTGGTTGGCGGGGAAGAGACCCAGTACTTC. Based on the CDR3 plus reference TRBV5-1 and TRBJ2-5, the full variable domain is KAGVTQTPRYLIKTRGQQVTLSCSPISGHRSVSWYQQTPGQGLQFLFEYFSETQRNKGNFPGRFSGRQFSNSRSEMNVSTLELGDSALYLCASSLVGGEETQYFGPGTRLLVL.